The 5 T cell receptor beta chains given below trace back to one sample, sequenced in a study of blood T cell repertoires in COVID-19. Only in-frame clones appear in the TCRdb table, and some are missing; sequencing was by immunoSEQ multiplex PCR. The table lists a few hundred thousand clones, 85% to 90% of them singletons. Input material: peripheral blood. Receptors originate from a woman in her sixties with COVID-19, enrolled during active disease.

The chain joins TRBV5-8 to TRBJ1-1, with a tentative D call TRBD1 (5 bases). Germline values: CDR1 SGHTS, CDR2 YDEGEE. CDR3 length: 14 residues. V lost 4 bases to trimming and J lost 5 bases, with 15 bases between them. The CDR3 sequence is CASSVGNQGTEAFF. The CDR3 DNA sequence: TGTGCCAGCAGCGTTGGAAATCAGGGAACTGAAGCTTTCTTT.

The chain employs TRBV18 and TRBJ1-1; TRBD1 matches at 7 bases. V dropped 3 bases and J dropped 5; count of bases not matched to a gene: 9. The CDR3 is 15 amino acids. CDR1 and CDR2 (germline): KGHSH, LQKENI. CDR3 nucleotides: TGTGCCAGCTCACCGGACAGGCGGACGGGGACTGAAGCTTTCTTT. It specifies CASSPDRRTGTEAFF. Complete variable domain (other parts from reference TRBV18 and TRBJ1-1): NAGVMQNPRHLVRRRGQEARLRCSPMKGHSHVYWYRQLPEEGLKFMVYLQKENIIDESGMPKERFSAEFPKEGPSILRIQQVVRGDSAAYFCASSPDRRTGTEAFFGQGTRLTVV.

The chain has TRBV12-3 or TRBV12-4 and TRBJ1-5; 7 positions match TRBD1. V lost 6 bases and J lost 4; bases outside the gene matches: 3. The CDR3 is 13 residues long. Here the CDR3 reads CASRQGVNQPQHF. The CDR3 DNA is TGTGCCAGCAGGCAGGGGGTGAATCAGCCCCAGCATTTT.

The chain links TRBV15 to TRBJ1-1, with D uncertain. Trimming stripped 0 bases from V and 4 bases from J, with 12 bases between. CDR3 size: 15 residues. Germline CDR1 reads LNHNV; CDR2 reads YYDKDF (reference sequence). This CDR3 is CATSRDTEGSTEAFF. CDR3 sequence (DNA): TGTGCCACCAGCAGAGATACGGAGGGTAGCACTGAAGCTTTCTTT.

This clone has a single count. The rearrangement uses TRBV10-3 and TRBJ1-1; 9 bases are shared with TRBD1. The germline V gene encodes CDR1 ENHRY and CDR2 SYGVKD. The CDR3 is 14 amino acids. V was clipped by 7 bases and J by 0 bases; unmatched bases: 3. The CDR3 is CAIKGTGMNTEAFF. The CDR3 DNA reads TGTGCCATCAAAGGGACAGGGATGAACACTGAAGCTTTCTTT.